This entry lists 26 T cell receptor beta chains sequenced from one sample in a study of early T cells in non-severe SARS-CoV-2 infection. One entry per CDR3 protein results from TCRdb running MiXCR on the 5' RACE reads. Among about 53,000 distinct CDR3 sequences listed, about 12% were seen once. Specimen: whole blood, collected at baseline. The origin of the receptors is an adult who was a healthcare worker with PCR-confirmed SARS-CoV-2 infection or an uninfected control (not recorded which).

The chain has TRBV5-4 and TRBJ2-7, with TRBD2 identical over 8 bases. The V gene's germline CDR1 is SGHNT and CDR2 YYREEE (reference sequence). V trimming: 5 bases; J trimming: 3 bases; junction bases outside the gene matches: 7. The CDR3 sequence is 14 residues long. The CDR3 sequence is CASRTGTRDYEQYF. The CDR3 DNA is TGTGCCAGCAGAACCGGGACTAGAGACTACGAGCAGTACTTC.

This clonotype was seen only a few times. The chain is built from TRBV10-1 and TRBJ2-7, with D unclear. Per germline, CDR1 WNHNN and CDR2 SYGVQD (reference sequence). V lost 9 bases, J lost 3 bases, and 9 bases lay in between. The CDR3 runs to 11 residues. The CDR3 bases are TGCGCCAGTGGCGACAACTACGAGCAGTACTTC. This gives the protein CASGDNYEQYF.

This clonotype came up a few times. V usage is TRBV28 and J usage is TRBJ1-1; 7 bases fit TRBD1. Germline V lookup: CDR1 MDHEN, CDR2 SYDVKM. V shed 1 base and J 1 base; nucleotides not matched to a gene: 3. CDR3 length: 15 amino acids. CDR3 sequence (DNA): TGTGCCAGCAGTTTATTGGGACAGACGAACACTGAAGCTTTCTTT. The encoded protein is CASSLLGQTNTEAFF.

The chain has TRBV2 and TRBJ2-7, with TRBD1 matching 8 bases. Germline CDR1 is SNHLY and CDR2 is FYNNEI. CDR3 size: 14 residues. The J segment lost 7 bases and the V segment lost 6 bases, leaving 11 bases of the junction unmatched. For the CDR3, the DNA is TGTGCCAGCAGCGGACAGGGCCCTGTAATGGAGCAGTACTTC. Translating it yields CASSGQGPVMEQYF.

The chain recombines TRBV29-1 with TRBJ1-1; a possible D gene is TRBD1 (5 bases). Looked up from germline, CDR1 is SQVTM and CDR2 is ANQGSEA. V lost 5 bases and J 0 bases, leaving 10 bases between the germline ends. The CDR3 spans 13 residues. The CDR3, as DNA: TGCAGCGTTTGGGAGGGGATGAACACTGAAGCTTTCTTT. Encoded protein: CSVWEGMNTEAFF.

The V and J genes are TRBV10-3 and TRBJ2-1; possibly TRBD2 for D (6 bases). Germline V CDR1 and CDR2: ENHRY, SYGVKD. The CDR3 is 13 residues long. Trimming left V 2 bases short and J 7 bases short, with 9 bases between. For the CDR3, the DNA is TGTGCCATCAGTGAGGCTAGCGTAAATGAGCAGTTCTTC. Translated: CAISEASVNEQFF.

The chain couples TRBV27 to TRBJ2-7, with 7 positions matching TRBD1. The CDR3 runs 15 residues. V trimming: 1 base; J trimming: 3 bases; junction bases outside the gene matches: 6. Germline loops: CDR1 MNHEY, CDR2 SMNVEV (reference sequence). Written as DNA, the CDR3 is TGTGCCAGCAGTTTATTGCTCGGACAGGTCTACGAGCAGTACTTC. Amino acids: CASSLLLGQVYEQYF.

This clonotype showed up just a few times. This chain joins TRBV29-1 and TRBJ2-1; TRBD2 matches 7 bases. CDR1 and CDR2 from the germline V gene are SQVTM and ANQGSEA. The CDR3 has 16 residues. J gave up 4 bases and V 2 bases, and 11 bases lay outside the gene matches. For the CDR3, the DNA is TGCAGCGTTGAATCTGCGTTAGCGGGCCCGTACAATGAGCAGTTCTTC. Translation: CSVESALAGPYNEQFF.

This clonotype was seen a few times. The J gene is TRBJ2-7, the V gene TRBV7-8, with D possibly matching TRBD1 (5 bases). Germline V gene data show CDR1 as SGHVS and CDR2 as FQNEAQ. Trimming removed 5 bases at V and 2 bases at J, with 16 bases between. The CDR3 sequence is 15 residues long. Here the CDR3 reads CASSPQTGQTYEQYF. The DNA for the CDR3 is TGTGCCAGCAGCCCGCAAACAGGACAAACCTACGAGCAGTACTTC.

This clonotype has a count of ten or more. The J gene is TRBJ2-3, the V gene TRBV12-3 or TRBV12-4; D gene ambiguous. Trimming cost V 2 bases and J 11 bases, with 11 bases left between them. The CDR3 totals 12 residues. CDR3 DNA: TGTGCCAGCAGTTTATTCCAAACCGGGCAGTATTTT. Protein sequence: CASSLFQTGQYF.

The table lists this clonotype with a few counts. The chain couples TRBV29-1 to TRBJ2-2; tentative D call: TRBD1 (6 bases). The CDR3 spans 16 residues. The V end lost 7 bases, the J end lost 1 base, and 19 bases lay between the germline ends. Germline CDR1 is SQVTM and CDR2 is ANQGSEA. The CDR3 reads CSAKRLMGQNTGELFF. CDR3 bases: TGCAGCGCTAAACGATTGATGGGACAGAACACCGGGGAGCTGTTTTTT.

The CDR3 spells CASSSGRAYEQYF. Written as DNA, the CDR3 is TGTGCCAGCAGTAGCGGGAGGGCATACGAGCAGTACTTC. The V gene is TRBV7-9, the J gene TRBJ2-7; the match to TRBD2 covers 11 bases. There are 13 residues in the CDR3. J lost 4 bases, V lost 6 bases, and 2 bases had no gene match. Germline loops: CDR1 SEHNR, CDR2 FQNEAQ (reference sequence).

This clonotype was counted at least ten times. The rearrangement uses TRBV28 and TRBJ1-1, with D possibly matching TRBD1 (6 bases). CDR3 size: 17 residues. V lost 6 bases and J 5 bases, leaving 25 bases between the germline ends. Germline loops: CDR1 MDHEN, CDR2 SYDVKM. The CDR3 here is CASSSVQAGGLWTEAFF. DNA for the CDR3: TGTGCCAGCAGCTCGGTTCAGGCGGGGGGGCTGTGGACTGAAGCTTTCTTT.

The chain combines TRBV24-1 with TRBJ2-1, with D perhaps matching TRBD1 (5 bases). The germline V gene encodes CDR1 KGHDR and CDR2 SFDVKD. The CDR3 runs to 14 residues. V was shortened by 6 bases and J by 6 bases, with 14 bases between the two germline ends. The CDR3 region has the DNA TGTGCCACCAGTCCGCAGGGCCAGGGCAATGAGCAGTTCTTC. The encoded protein is CATSPQGQGNEQFF.

This clonotype came up many times. This sequence joins TRBV7-6 and TRBJ2-2; TRBD2 is a possible D gene (6 bases). The CDR3 contains 15 residues. The germline V gene has CDR1 SGHVS and CDR2 FNYEAQ. Trimming left V 4 bases short and J 3 bases short, with 12 bases between. CDR3 amino acids: CASSSRDSYTGELFF. The DNA of the CDR3 is TGTGCCAGCAGCTCGCGGGACTCATACACCGGGGAGCTGTTTTTT.

This clonotype has just a few counts. The chain couples TRBV11-2 to TRBJ2-1; TRBD1 matches 9 bases. This CDR3 contains 19 residues. V was pared by 5 bases and J by 0 bases, with 14 bases of the junction left unmatched. Germline assignment: CDR1 SGHAT and CDR2 FQNNGV. CDR3 amino acids: CASSLKGAGQGPSYNEQFF. The CDR3 DNA is TGTGCCAGCAGCCTAAAGGGAGCGGGACAGGGTCCCTCCTACAATGAGCAGTTCTTC.

J is TRBJ2-3 and V is TRBV29-1; tentatively, D is TRBD1 (5 bases). Germline lookup yields CDR1 SQVTM and CDR2 ANQGSEA. The ends were cut back, 7 bases at V and 2 bases at J, with 13 bases in the middle. The CDR3 runs to 13 residues. The CDR3 protein is CSAQGLHTDTQYF. The CDR3 bases are TGCAGCGCTCAGGGTCTGCACACAGATACGCAGTATTTT.

The V gene is TRBV7-6, the J gene TRBJ1-6; 9 nucleotides agree with TRBD1. Germline lookup yields CDR1 SGHVS and CDR2 FNYEAQ. The junction had 8 bases not matched to a gene; V was cut back by 3 bases and J by 11 bases. The CDR3 covers 15 residues. The CDR3 loop reads CASSFWTGVLAPLHF. The CDR3 nucleotides read TGTGCCAGCAGCTTTTGGACAGGGGTTCTTGCACCCCTCCACTTT.

The chain combines TRBV10-1 with TRBJ2-5; D remains ambiguous. The CDR3 runs 14 residues. Trimming pared 3 bases from V and 2 bases from J, leaving 10 bases between. In germline, CDR1 is WNHNN, CDR2 SYGVQD (reference sequence). The chain's CDR3 is CASSEGGSQETQYF. CDR3 sequence (DNA): TGCGCCAGCAGTGAAGGTGGCTCTCAAGAGACCCAGTACTTC.

The rearrangement uses TRBV24-1 and TRBJ2-2; 8 bases are shared with TRBD1. The length of the CDR3 is 12 residues. V lost 10 bases and J lost 3; bases outside the gene matches: 0. CDR1 is KGHDR and CDR2 is SFDVKD in the germline V gene. In nucleotides, the CDR3 is TGTGCCACACAGGGGGACACCGGGGAGCTGTTTTTT. Encoded protein: CATQGDTGELFF.

J is TRBJ2-6 and V is TRBV20-1, with D possibly being TRBD1 or TRBD2 (5 bases each). There are 18 residues in the CDR3. CDR1 and CDR2 (germline): DFQATT, SNEGSKA (reference sequence). V dropped 2 bases and J dropped 0 bases, with 17 bases sitting between them. CDR3 sequence reads: CSARQVGTALSGANVLTF. For the CDR3, the DNA is TGCAGTGCTAGACAAGTCGGGACCGCGCTCTCTGGGGCCAACGTCCTGACTTTC.

This clonotype turned up a few times. The chain recombines TRBV18 with TRBJ2-3; maybe TRBD2 (5 bases). The V gene's germline CDR1 is KGHSH and CDR2 LQKENI. The CDR3 is made up of 13 amino acids. Trimming pared 3 bases from V and 6 bases from J, leaving 10 bases between. This CDR3 is CASSPGAQDTQYF. The CDR3 bases are TGTGCCAGCTCACCGGGAGCTCAGGATACGCAGTATTTT. Looking up the rest from reference TRBV18 and TRBJ2-3 gives the full variable domain: NAGVMQNPRHLVRRRGQEARLRCSPMKGHSHVYWYRQLPEEGLKFMVYLQKENIIDESGMPKERFSAEFPKEGPSILRIQQVVRGDSAAYFCASSPGAQDTQYFGPGTRLTVL.

This clonotype was counted a few times. J is TRBJ2-1 and V is TRBV15; TRBD1 is a possible D gene (5 bases). This CDR3 region has 13 residues. CDR1 is LNHNV and CDR2 is YYDKDF in the germline V gene (reference sequence). V lost 3 bases to trimming and J lost 10 bases, with 13 bases between them. CDR3 residues: CATSRAGQEEQFF. CDR3 DNA: TGTGCCACCAGCAGGGCAGGGCAAGAGGAGCAGTTCTTC.

CDR3 DNA sequence: TGTGCCAGCCGGGGACTAGCGGGAGAAGTGAGGACAGATACGCAGTATTTT. Protein product: CASRGLAGEVRTDTQYF. This chain joins TRBV6-1 and TRBJ2-3; 14 nucleotides align to TRBD2. The CDR3 consists of 17 residues. With 8 bases clipped from V and 3 bases from J, the junction kept 10 bases outside the gene matches. Germline V gives CDR1 MNHNS, CDR2 SASEGT.

This chain uses TRBV15 with TRBJ1-1; D is unclear. V was trimmed by 4 bases and J by 0 bases, leaving 6 bases between them. The germline gives CDR1 LNHNV, CDR2 YYDKDF (reference sequence). CDR3 size: 13 residues. The CDR3 DNA reads TGTGCCACCAGCAAGGACGTGAACACTGAAGCTTTCTTT. It codes for CATSKDVNTEAFF.

The chain recombines TRBV20-1 with TRBJ1-3; TRBD1 matches 8 bases. CDR3 length: 13 amino acids. The germline gives CDR1 DFQATT, CDR2 SNEGSKA (reference sequence). The J segment lost 4 bases and the V segment lost 6 bases, leaving 5 bases of the junction unmatched. This CDR3 is CSAPRGLGNTIYF. Here the CDR3 DNA reads TGCAGTGCCCCCAGGGGGCTCGGAAACACCATATATTTT.